This T cell receptor (beta chain) emerged from a study of OX40 agonist ivuxolimab in advanced cancers. Across the whole study: Three dose-escalation patients had partial responses: one with hepatocellular carcinoma and two with cutaneous melanoma.

This table comes from immunoSEQ multiplex PCR, and its TCRdb copy is limited to in-frame clones, with some not included. This sample has around 34,000 clones; around 85% occur once, and the top ten carry more than 12%. The study's findings and limits: Certain nonresponding patients likewise had low normalized T-cell clonal expansion.

The length of the CDR3 is 13 residues. Germline V gene sequence: CDR1 KGHSH, CDR2 LQKENI. V lost 5 bases and J lost 8, with 13 bases in between. This clone was counted a few times. No antigen is known for it. This material consisted of CD4+ or CD8+ T cells sorted from blood, taken in a trial of the OX40 agonist ivuxolimab. This sequence joins TRBV18 and TRBJ1-5, with D possibly TRBD1 on 5 matching bases. This receptor was identified in an adult with an advanced solid tumor such as melanoma, head and neck, liver or kidney cancer. CDR3 nucleotides: TGTGCCAGCTCATGGAACGGGGGGGAGCCCCAGCATTTT. This encodes CASSWNGGEPQHF.